These T cell receptor beta chains were read from a single sample in a study of identical twins. One entry per CDR3 protein results from TCRdb running MiXCR on the 5' RACE reads. The data show roughly 770,000 distinct CDR3 sequences, 15% to 20% seen once. The sample was also reused in another study, on T cells expressing NK-cell markers.

Material: PBMCs. All receptors come from a young woman in good health. The conserved cysteine and the conserved F or W are not part of the CDR3 here. The order of the fields is V gene, J gene, CDR3 protein.

V gene: TRBV6-5
J gene: TRBJ1-1
CDR3 protein: ASSSPISGANTEAF

V gene: TRBV6-1
J gene: TRBJ1-2
CDR3 protein: ASSELGLQANYGYT

V gene: TRBV5-1
J gene: TRBJ2-3
CDR3 protein: ASSLYGVLGDTQY

V gene: TRBV5-5
J gene: TRBJ1-2
CDR3 protein: ASSRGPGAIYGYT

V gene: TRBV11-2
J gene: TRBJ2-5
CDR3 protein: ASRWVGKETQY

V gene: TRBV12-3/TRBV12-4
J gene: TRBJ2-5
CDR3 protein: ASSFGLGQETQY

V gene: TRBV7-8
J gene: TRBJ2-3
CDR3 protein: ASSLVAYPTDTQY

V gene: TRBV9
J gene: TRBJ2-3
CDR3 protein: ASSVVELAGTDTQY

V gene: TRBV29-1
J gene: TRBJ2-1
CDR3 protein: SVRLAERYNEQF

V gene: TRBV12-3/TRBV12-4
J gene: TRBJ1-2
CDR3 protein: ASSSFVGGYT

V gene: TRBV14
J gene: TRBJ1-2
CDR3 protein: ASSPRELEVYGYT

V gene: TRBV20-1
J gene: TRBJ2-7
CDR3 protein: SARAEHEQY

V gene: TRBV7-9
J gene: TRBJ2-1
CDR3 protein: ASSPGDSRTSEQF

V gene: TRBV14
J gene: TRBJ2-3
CDR3 protein: ASSPIGASGADTQY

V gene: TRBV6-2/TRBV6-3
J gene: TRBJ1-5
CDR3 protein: ASSWRGNQPQH

V gene: TRBV20-1
J gene: TRBJ2-1
CDR3 protein: SASIVGGGEQF

V gene: TRBV20-1
J gene: TRBJ2-5
CDR3 protein: SAPLRGFQETQY

V gene: TRBV20-1
J gene: TRBJ2-3
CDR3 protein: SARNWASGSTDTQY

V gene: TRBV7-2
J gene: TRBJ1-2
CDR3 protein: ASSSRSGREYGYT

V gene: TRBV24-1
J gene: TRBJ2-3
CDR3 protein: ATSRGTGGTDTQY

V gene: TRBV5-1
J gene: TRBJ2-7
CDR3 protein: ASSRGQATPYEQY

V gene: TRBV7-9
J gene: TRBJ1-1
CDR3 protein: ASSPGGAEAF

V gene: TRBV18
J gene: TRBJ2-7
CDR3 protein: ASSGQVVFEQY

V gene: TRBV29-1
J gene: TRBJ2-3
CDR3 protein: SVVRQGDTQY

V gene: TRBV11-3
J gene: TRBJ2-3
CDR3 protein: ASSFLRGANTDTQY

V gene: TRBV11-2
J gene: TRBJ1-5
CDR3 protein: ASSSGSSNQPQH

V gene: TRBV7-9
J gene: TRBJ2-3
CDR3 protein: ASSHTGGGANTQY

V gene: TRBV30
J gene: TRBJ2-5
CDR3 protein: AWTPAGKWTQY

V gene: TRBV7-2
J gene: TRBJ2-7
CDR3 protein: ASRLAGVSYEQY

V gene: TRBV12-3/TRBV12-4
J gene: TRBJ2-7
CDR3 protein: ASSLDRGTSYEQY

V gene: TRBV7-2
J gene: TRBJ2-1
CDR3 protein: ASSLVATSGYNEQF

V gene: TRBV5-6
J gene: TRBJ1-1
CDR3 protein: ASSLAGRAKTEAF

V gene: TRBV11-2
J gene: TRBJ2-5
CDR3 protein: ASSSFRGQETQY

V gene: TRBV20-1
J gene: TRBJ2-3
CDR3 protein: SASYRQGLGDTQY

V gene: TRBV10-2
J gene: TRBJ2-3
CDR3 protein: ASRTSYRGTDTQY

V gene: TRBV27
J gene: TRBJ2-5
CDR3 protein: ASSHSDRGRETQY

V gene: TRBV5-1
J gene: TRBJ1-2
CDR3 protein: ASSLRAGGERGYT